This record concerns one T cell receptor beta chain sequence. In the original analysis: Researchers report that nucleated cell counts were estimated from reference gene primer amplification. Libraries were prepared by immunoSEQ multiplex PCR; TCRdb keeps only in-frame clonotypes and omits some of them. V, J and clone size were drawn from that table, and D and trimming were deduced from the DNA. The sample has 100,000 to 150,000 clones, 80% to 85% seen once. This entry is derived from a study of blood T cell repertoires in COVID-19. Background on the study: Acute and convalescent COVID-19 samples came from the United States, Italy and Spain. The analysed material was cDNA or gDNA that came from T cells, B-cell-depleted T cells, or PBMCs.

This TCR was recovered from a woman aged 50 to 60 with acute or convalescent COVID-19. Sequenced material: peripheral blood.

The CDR3 here is CASSLDRGAEQYF. The CDR3 DNA sequence: TGTGCCAGCAGTTTAGACAGGGGAGCCGAGCAGTACTTC. The genes are TRBV27 and TRBJ2-7; TRBD1 agrees at 8 bases. This CDR3 has 13 amino acids. Germline-derived CDR1 and CDR2 are MNHEY and SMNVEV (reference sequence). The J segment lost 6 bases and the V segment lost 2 bases, leaving 3 bases of the junction unmatched.